This T cell receptor beta chain was documented in a study of neurological immune-mediated disorders (dated by TCRdb to about 2019). Context from the whole study: Peripheral blood TCR-beta repertoires from patients with HTLV-I-associated myelopathy (HAM/TSP), patients with multiple sclerosis, and healthy controls were compared in the study using UMI-based sequencing. Longitudinal HAM/TSP and healthy donors were sampled at 3 time-points each (about 3-40 month intervals). Longitudinal samples, technical triplicates and paired sorted CD4+ and CD8+ T-cell subsets, alongside PBMC samples, were included among the approximately 110 TCR-beta libraries. The cohort was made up of about 65 subjects, consisting of roughly 15 HAM/TSP patients, some 34 multiple sclerosis patients and around 20 healthy controls. Broad study findings and their caveats: No identical CDR3 amino acid sequences were found to be shared among expanded clones across subjects, suggesting that TCR-beta repertoires were private in all groups. The highest TCR clonal expansion was observed in HAM/TSP patients, whereas the lowest was observed in MS patients, even when compared with healthy controls.

The time point label of this sample denotes: longitudinal time-point 1 (baseline). Unsorted PBMC libraries were generated from 2 million PBMCs stored in RNAlater at -80 °C until RNA extraction. Peripheral blood was subjected to Ficoll-Hypaque density gradient centrifugation to isolate PBMCs, which were then cryopreserved in liquid nitrogen. With respect to this clonotype: Its specific antigen is unknown. Base qualities are not provided; no much larger clone lies one nucleotide away.

cDNA was synthesized by template-switch 5'RACE using a primer with a 10-nucleotide random unique molecular identifier that tagged each TCR transcript. Every sequencing run covered 15-18 subjects and yielded more than 170 million TCR-beta sequences. The RNeasy kit was used to extract total RNA. Using the KAPA Real-time Library Amplification kit, TCR-beta VDJ regions were amplified with primers for the TCR constant region and the 5'RACE anchor. A first PCR added sample indexes and Illumina adaptors, after which a second PCR increased the library yield. After Ampure bead purification, the TCR product of roughly 650 bp was size-selected on a 2% E-gel SizeSelection system. Before pooling, library quality was checked on a Bioanalyzer, concentration was measured with Qubit, and libraries were quantified with the Kapa Library Quantification kit. Libraries were sequenced paired-end 2 x 150 bp on an Illumina HiSeq 2500. To increase sequence diversity, roughly 23-30% phiX was spiked into each library pool. As for the authors' bioinformatics: The quality-filtered reads were processed with the UMI-based MiGEC pipeline, whose error correction step removed more than 80% of the raw TCR sequences. IMGT germline references were used for aligning VDJ genes, and each clonotype was defined as a unique CDR3 amino acid sequence together with its V-J genes. VDJtools evaluated clonal expansion, Shannon diversity and CDR3 relatedness (CalcPairwiseDistances, ClusterSamples); CLCbio workbench built phylogenetic trees. A clone was classed as expanded if it had 8 or more unique UMIs, a cutoff based on coefficient-of-variation modelling across technical triplicates. TCRdb trimmed public reads at Q25 via fastp, called clones via MiXCR and kept in-frame beta chains. Entries that share a CDR3 protein sequence are merged under the most common genes and DNA. The V and J calls come from TCRdb's annotation, not from the publication. Across this sample there are 71,000 or so distinct CDR3 sequences, with around 15% seen only once. The ten largest clones capture around 4.3% of the sample.

The germline V gene supplies CDR1 KGHDR and CDR2 SFDVKD. V gives up 3 bases and J gives up 0 bases, and the segment between their germline ends measures 14 bases. The CDR3 measures 17 amino acids from cysteine to phenylalanine. Left in the record is the CDR3 DNA by itself, 51 bases read in frame from the first base. The receptor chain draws on TRBV24-1 and TRBJ1-5; TRBD1 is a weak D gene call, 6 bases matching. What was sequenced was PBMCs. The receptor was isolated from a female donor with HTLV-1-associated myelopathy (HAM/TSP). The CDR3 loop reads CATSDGGAGDSNQPQHF. The DNA sequence follows: TGTGCCACCAGTGATGGGGGGGCTGGGGATAGCAATCAGCCCCAGCATTTT.